Listed below are T cell receptor beta chains from one sample, sequenced in a study of shared clonotypes between healthy human individuals. This table comes from immunoSEQ multiplex PCR, and its TCRdb copy is limited to in-frame clones, with some not included. This sample yields some 1,100,000 clones, of which around 78% are seen a single time; approximately 0.5% belongs to the top ten. The source material was memory CD4+ T cells from PBMCs. These receptors originate from a man younger than 35 in good health. Some clones in this sample may be carry-over from other donors' samples. CDR3s include the opening cysteine and the closing phenylalanine or tryptophan. Each record gives: J gene, V gene, clone size, D gene, CDR3 protein, CDR3 DNA. The D gene is left open where the match is weak. Clone sizes are given selectively: once, few, many, or a class where the clone is expanded.

J: TRBJ1-1; V: TRBV20-1; size: few; D: .; CDR3: CTAGGNTEAFF; DNA: TGCACCGCTGGGGGGAACACTGAAGCTTTCTTT
J: TRBJ2-2; V: TRBV4-3; size: once; D: TRBD2; CDR3: CASSQEGVAGELFF; DNA: TGCGCCAGCAGCCAAGAAGGCGTAGCGGGAGAGCTGTTTTTT
J: TRBJ1-2; V: TRBV19; size: .; D: .; CDR3: CASTRTSTVHGYTF; DNA: TGTGCCAGTACCCGGACATCTACGGTTCATGGCTACACCTTC
J: TRBJ2-4; V: TRBV4-1; size: .; D: .; CDR3: CASSSIPRAPRVNIQYF; DNA: TGCGCCAGCAGCTCTATTCCCCGGGCCCCCCGGGTAAACATTCAGTACTTC
J: TRBJ1-2; V: TRBV15; size: .; D: TRBD1; CDR3: CATQRAGQINGYTF; DNA: TGTGCCACCCAGAGAGCGGGACAGATTAATGGCTACACCTTC
J: TRBJ2-1; V: TRBV10-3; size: few; D: TRBD2; CDR3: CAIKDGGRAWNEQFF; DNA: TGTGCCATCAAAGACGGCGGGAGGGCCTGGAATGAGCAGTTCTTC
J: TRBJ1-2; V: TRBV6-1; size: .; D: .; CDR3: CASSENWGYANYGYTF; DNA: TGTGCCAGCAGTGAAAATTGGGGATACGCTAACTATGGCTACACCTTC
J: TRBJ2-7; V: TRBV7-9; size: .; D: .; CDR3: CASSQDEGRNYEQYF; DNA: TGTGCCAGCAGCCAAGATGAGGGGCGGAATTACGAGCAGTACTTC
J: TRBJ1-5; V: TRBV6-6; size: .; D: .; CDR3: CASSTMGNQPQHF; DNA: TGTGCCAGCAGTACTATGGGCAATCAGCCCCAGCATTTT
J: TRBJ1-3; V: TRBV28; size: .; D: .; CDR3: CASSGAKVTIYF; DNA: TGTGCCAGCAGTGGCGCCAAGGTCACCATATATTTT
J: TRBJ1-3; V: TRBV9; size: .; D: .; CDR3: CASSGGQGNTIYF; DNA: TGTGCCAGCAGTGGGGGACAAGGAAACACCATATATTTT
J: TRBJ2-1; V: TRBV4-1; size: .; D: TRBD2; CDR3: CASRRLAEREANNEQFF; DNA: TGCGCCAGCAGACGATTGGCCGAGCGGGAGGCAAACAATGAGCAGTTCTTC
J: TRBJ1-5; V: TRBV19; size: many; D: .; CDR3: CASNRVGNQPQHF; DNA: TGTGCCAGTAACAGGGTGGGTAATCAGCCCCAGCATTTT
J: TRBJ1-2; V: TRBV19; size: .; D: .; CDR3: CASSMGIFGEPNYGYTF; DNA: TGTGCCAGTAGTATGGGGATATTCGGGGAGCCTAACTATGGCTACACCTTC
J: TRBJ2-1; V: TRBV2; size: few; D: .; CDR3: CASMMQYNEQFF; DNA: TGTGCCAGCATGATGCAGTACAATGAGCAGTTCTTC
J: TRBJ1-2; V: TRBV5-1; size: .; D: .; CDR3: CASSLASGLNYGYTF; DNA: TGCGCCAGCAGCTTGGCGTCAGGCCTTAACTATGGCTACACCTTC
J: TRBJ2-1; V: TRBV11-2; size: .; D: TRBD1; CDR3: CASSSPAGTEVIF; DNA: TGTGCCAGCAGCTCTCCGGCCGGGACAGAGGTCATCTTC
J: TRBJ2-2; V: TRBV19; size: .; D: .; CDR3: CASTGELFF; DNA: TGTGCCAGTACCGGGGAGCTGTTTTTT
J: TRBJ2-2; V: TRBV6-4; size: .; D: .; CDR3: CASSTNTGELFF; DNA: TGTGCCAGCAGTACCAATACCGGGGAGCTGTTTTTT
J: TRBJ1-4; V: TRBV5-1; size: .; D: TRBD1; CDR3: CASSLRGQTNEKLFF; DNA: TGCGCCAGCAGCTTGAGGGGACAGACTAATGAAAAACTGTTTTTT
J: TRBJ1-5; V: TRBV28; size: .; D: .; CDR3: CASSLLSGGATVQPQHF; DNA: TGTGCCAGCAGTTTATTATCGGGGGGCGCGACGGTTCAGCCCCAGCATTTT
J: TRBJ2-1; V: TRBV5-1; size: .; D: TRBD2; CDR3: CASSSQGSGRAGNEQFF; DNA: TGCGCCAGCAGCTCCCAGGGTAGCGGGAGGGCCGGCAATGAGCAGTTCTTC
J: TRBJ1-1; V: TRBV2; size: .; D: .; CDR3: CASRGSVNTEAFF; DNA: TGTGCCAGCAGGGGATCAGTGAACACTGAAGCTTTCTTT
J: TRBJ1-3; V: TRBV30; size: .; D: .; CDR3: CAWTETSGNTIYF; DNA: TGTGCCTGGACCGAGACTTCTGGAAACACCATATATTTT
J: TRBJ1-5; V: TRBV19; size: once; D: .; CDR3: CASSMSPLSNQPQHF; DNA: TGTGCCAGTAGTATGAGTCCCTTAAGCAATCAGCCCCAGCATTTT
J: TRBJ1-2; V: TRBV15; size: .; D: TRBD1; CDR3: CATSRDLGQTYGYTF; DNA: TGTGCCACCAGCAGAGATCTGGGACAGACCTATGGCTACACCTTC
J: TRBJ2-3; V: TRBV5-1; size: many; D: TRBD2; CDR3: CASSTGTSGTDTQYF; DNA: TGCGCCAGCAGCACCGGGACTAGCGGCACAGATACGCAGTATTTT
J: TRBJ1-3; V: TRBV7-3; size: .; D: TRBD1; CDR3: CASSRDRAFSGNTIYF; DNA: TGTGCCAGCAGCAGGGACAGGGCCTTCTCTGGAAACACCATATATTTT
J: TRBJ2-7; V: TRBV20-1; size: .; D: .; CDR3: CSAYGNEQYF; DNA: TGCAGTGCTTATGGGAACGAGCAGTACTTC
J: TRBJ2-2; V: TRBV5-6; size: .; D: .; CDR3: CASSFRGTGELFF; DNA: TGTGCCAGCAGCTTTAGGGGCACCGGGGAGCTGTTTTTT
J: TRBJ2-3; V: TRBV7-9; size: .; D: .; CDR3: CASSLIEHTQYF; DNA: TGTGCCAGCAGCTTAATAGAACATACGCAGTATTTT
J: TRBJ2-5; V: TRBV9; size: .; D: TRBD2; CDR3: CASSADPSGQETQYF; DNA: TGTGCCAGCAGCGCTGATCCTAGCGGGCAAGAGACCCAGTACTTC
J: TRBJ1-5; V: TRBV5-4; size: few; D: .; CDR3: CASSLSGSNQPQHF; DNA: TGTGCCAGCAGCTTATCAGGGAGCAATCAGCCCCAGCATTTT
J: TRBJ2-5; V: TRBV10-3; size: .; D: TRBD1; CDR3: CAIRKGQGKETQYF; DNA: TGTGCCATCAGAAAAGGACAGGGGAAAGAGACCCAGTACTTC
J: TRBJ2-7; V: TRBV11-2; size: .; D: TRBD2; CDR3: CASSSLTPGTGGTYEQYF; DNA: TGTGCCAGCAGCTCCTTGACCCCCGGGACGGGAGGCACCTACGAGCAGTACTTC
J: TRBJ2-3; V: TRBV9; size: .; D: .; CDR3: CASSPIGAGGDTQYF; DNA: TGTGCCAGCAGCCCCATAGGGGCCGGGGGAGATACGCAGTATTTT
J: TRBJ1-1; V: TRBV11-3; size: .; D: .; CDR3: CASSLRRNTEAFF; DNA: TGTGCCAGCAGCTTACGGAGGAACACTGAAGCTTTCTTT
J: TRBJ2-1; V: TRBV11-2; size: .; D: TRBD2; CDR3: CASSRSGDHYNEQFF; DNA: TGTGCCAGCAGCAGGAGCGGGGACCATTACAATGAGCAGTTCTTC
J: TRBJ2-3; V: TRBV9; size: .; D: TRBD2; CDR3: CASSGGTRLSDTQYF; DNA: TGTGCCAGCAGCGGCGGGACTAGGCTCTCAGATACGCAGTATTTT
J: TRBJ1-2; V: TRBV18; size: few; D: .; CDR3: CASSPGAGDYGYTF; DNA: TGTGCCAGCTCACCGGGGGCAGGGGACTATGGCTACACCTTC
J: TRBJ2-1; V: TRBV6-4; size: .; D: .; CDR3: CASSAFEAIGNEQFF; DNA: TGTGCCAGCAGTGCATTTGAGGCAATCGGAAATGAGCAGTTCTTC
J: TRBJ1-1; V: TRBV5-1; size: .; D: .; CDR3: CASKLQTGNTEAFF; DNA: TGCGCCAGCAAGCTCCAGACGGGGAACACTGAAGCTTTCTTT
J: TRBJ2-3; V: TRBV7-3; size: .; D: .; CDR3: CASSSSSYTDTQYF; DNA: TGTGCCAGCAGCTCATCGAGTTACACAGATACGCAGTATTTT